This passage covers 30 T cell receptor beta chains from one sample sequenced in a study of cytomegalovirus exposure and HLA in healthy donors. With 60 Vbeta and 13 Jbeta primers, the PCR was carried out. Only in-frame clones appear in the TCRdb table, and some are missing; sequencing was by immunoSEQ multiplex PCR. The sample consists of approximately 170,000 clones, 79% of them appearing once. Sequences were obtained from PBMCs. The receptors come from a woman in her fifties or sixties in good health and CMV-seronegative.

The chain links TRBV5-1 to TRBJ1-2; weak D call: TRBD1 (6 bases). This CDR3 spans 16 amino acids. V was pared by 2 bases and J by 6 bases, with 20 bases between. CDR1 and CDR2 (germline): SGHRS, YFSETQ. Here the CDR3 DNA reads TGCGCCAGCAGCTTCGACCCTACAGGGAAGGGGCATGGCTACACCTTC. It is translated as CASSFDPTGKGHGYTF.

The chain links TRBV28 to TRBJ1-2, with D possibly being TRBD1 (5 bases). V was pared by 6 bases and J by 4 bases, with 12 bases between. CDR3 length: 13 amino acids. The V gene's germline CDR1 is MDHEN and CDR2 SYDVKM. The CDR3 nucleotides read TGTGCCAGCAGCCGACAGCCAACCTATGGCTACACCTTC. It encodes CASSRQPTYGYTF.

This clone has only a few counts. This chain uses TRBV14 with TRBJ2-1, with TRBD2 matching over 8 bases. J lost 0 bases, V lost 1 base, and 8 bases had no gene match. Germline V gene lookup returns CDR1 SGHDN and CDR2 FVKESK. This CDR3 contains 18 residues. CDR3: CASSQVASGRNSYNEQFF. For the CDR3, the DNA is TGTGCCAGCAGCCAAGTGGCTAGCGGGCGGAACTCCTACAATGAGCAGTTCTTC.

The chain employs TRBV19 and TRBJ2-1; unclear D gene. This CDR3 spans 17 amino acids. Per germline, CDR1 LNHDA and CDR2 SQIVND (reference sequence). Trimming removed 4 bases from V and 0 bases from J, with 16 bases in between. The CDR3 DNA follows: TGTGCCAGTAGTACGTCCGACACACAGAGCTCCTACAATGAGCAGTTCTTC. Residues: CASSTSDTQSSYNEQFF.

The CDR3 region is CASSLGGQISPLHF. Written as DNA, the CDR3 is TGCGCCAGCAGCTTGGGGGGACAGATCTCACCCCTCCACTTT. This rearrangement joins TRBV5-1 to TRBJ1-6; 7 bases agree with TRBD1. The CDR3 sequence is 14 residues long. V was clipped by 0 bases and J by 10 bases; unmatched bases: 4. CDR1 SGHRS and CDR2 YFSETQ come from the germline V gene.

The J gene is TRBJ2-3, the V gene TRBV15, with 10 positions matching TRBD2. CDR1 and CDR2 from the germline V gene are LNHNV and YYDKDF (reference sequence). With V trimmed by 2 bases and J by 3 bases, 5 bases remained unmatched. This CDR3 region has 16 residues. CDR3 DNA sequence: TGTGCCACCAGCAGATCTGGACTAGCGGCGACAGATACGCAGTATTTT. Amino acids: CATSRSGLAATDTQYF.

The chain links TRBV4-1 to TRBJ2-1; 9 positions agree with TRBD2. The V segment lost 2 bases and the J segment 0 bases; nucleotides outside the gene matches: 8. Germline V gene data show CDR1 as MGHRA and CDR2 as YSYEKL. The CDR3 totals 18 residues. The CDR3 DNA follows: TGCGCCAGCAGCCAAAACCATGAACTAGCGGGCTCCTACAATGAGCAGTTCTTC. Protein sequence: CASSQNHELAGSYNEQFF.

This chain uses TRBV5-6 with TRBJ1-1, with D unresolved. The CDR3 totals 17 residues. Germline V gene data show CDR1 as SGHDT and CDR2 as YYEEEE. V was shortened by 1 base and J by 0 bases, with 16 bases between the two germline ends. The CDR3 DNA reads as TGTGCCAGCAGCTTGAGAAATGTAGGCAGGTTGAACACTGAAGCTTTCTTT. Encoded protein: CASSLRNVGRLNTEAFF.

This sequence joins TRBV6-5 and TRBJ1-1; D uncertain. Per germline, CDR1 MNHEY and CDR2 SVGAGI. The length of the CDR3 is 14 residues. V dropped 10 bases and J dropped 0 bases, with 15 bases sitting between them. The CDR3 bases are TGTGCCACCCGATCCTTATCGGTGAACACTGAAGCTTTCTTT. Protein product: CATRSLSVNTEAFF.

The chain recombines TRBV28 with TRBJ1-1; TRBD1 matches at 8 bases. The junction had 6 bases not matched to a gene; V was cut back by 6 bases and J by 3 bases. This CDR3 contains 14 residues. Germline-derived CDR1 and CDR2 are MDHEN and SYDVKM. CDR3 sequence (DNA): TGTGCCAGCAGACTACAGGGGGTTGACACTGAAGCTTTCTTT. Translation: CASRLQGVDTEAFF.

The CDR3 coding sequence is TGTGCCAGCAGCCGACAGCCCTATGGCTACACCTTC. Its translation is CASSRQPYGYTF. The rearrangement uses TRBV6-5 and TRBJ1-2; perhaps TRBD1 as D (5 bases). The CDR3 length is 12 residues. Trimming cost V 6 bases and J 4 bases, with 9 bases left between them. CDR1 and CDR2 from the germline V gene are MNHEY and SVGAGI.

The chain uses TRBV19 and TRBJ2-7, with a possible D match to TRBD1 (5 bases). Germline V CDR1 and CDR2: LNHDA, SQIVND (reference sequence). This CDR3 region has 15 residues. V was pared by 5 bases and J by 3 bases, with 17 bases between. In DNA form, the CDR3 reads TGTGCCAGTAGTCTCCACAGGTCTCCGGGCTACGAGCAGTACTTC. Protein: CASSLHRSPGYEQYF.

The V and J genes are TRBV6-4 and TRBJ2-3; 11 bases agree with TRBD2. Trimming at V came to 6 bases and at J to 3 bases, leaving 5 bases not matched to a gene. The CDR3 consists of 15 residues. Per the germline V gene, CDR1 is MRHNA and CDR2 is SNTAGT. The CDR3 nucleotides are TGTGCCAGCAGAGAGACTAGCGGGGCTACAGATACGCAGTATTTT. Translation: CASRETSGATDTQYF.

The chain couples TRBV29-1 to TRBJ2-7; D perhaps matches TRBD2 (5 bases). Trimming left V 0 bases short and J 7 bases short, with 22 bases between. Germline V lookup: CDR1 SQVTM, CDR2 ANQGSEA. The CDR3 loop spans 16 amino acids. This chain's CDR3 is CSVEDPEGSISSEQYF. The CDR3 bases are TGCAGCGTTGAAGATCCCGAGGGTTCTATCTCGTCTGAGCAGTACTTC.

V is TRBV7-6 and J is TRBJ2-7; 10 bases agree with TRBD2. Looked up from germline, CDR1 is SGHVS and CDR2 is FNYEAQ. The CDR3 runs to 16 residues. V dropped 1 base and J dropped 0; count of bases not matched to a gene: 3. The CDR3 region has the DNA TGTGCCAGCAGCTTAGTAAGCGGGGGGGCCTCCTACGAGCAGTACTTC. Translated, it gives CASSLVSGGASYEQYF.

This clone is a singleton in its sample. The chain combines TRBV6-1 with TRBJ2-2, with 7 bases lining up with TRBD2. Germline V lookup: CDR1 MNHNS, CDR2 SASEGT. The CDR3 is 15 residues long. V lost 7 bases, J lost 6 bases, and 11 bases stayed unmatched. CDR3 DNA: TGTGCCAGCAAAGAGTTCAGCGGGGATCCCGGGGAGCTGTTTTTT. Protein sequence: CASKEFSGDPGELFF.

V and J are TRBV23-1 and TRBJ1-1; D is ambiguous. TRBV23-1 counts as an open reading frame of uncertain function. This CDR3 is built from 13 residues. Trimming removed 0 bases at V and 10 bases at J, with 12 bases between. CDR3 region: CASSQSGKEGAFF. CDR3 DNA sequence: TGCGCCAGCAGTCAATCGGGAAAAGAGGGAGCTTTCTTT.

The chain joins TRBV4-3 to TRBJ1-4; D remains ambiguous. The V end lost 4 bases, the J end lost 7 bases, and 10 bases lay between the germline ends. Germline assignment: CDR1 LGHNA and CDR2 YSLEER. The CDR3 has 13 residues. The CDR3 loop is CASSLLRSEKLFF. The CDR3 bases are TGCGCCAGCAGCCTCCTAAGGAGTGAAAAACTGTTTTTT.

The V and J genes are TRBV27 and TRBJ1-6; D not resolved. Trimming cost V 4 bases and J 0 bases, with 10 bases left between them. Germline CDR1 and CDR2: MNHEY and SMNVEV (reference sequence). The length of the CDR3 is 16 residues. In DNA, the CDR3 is TGTGCCAGCAGTTCTAGCTCAGCCTCCTATAATTCACCCCTCCACTTT. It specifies CASSSSSASYNSPLHF.

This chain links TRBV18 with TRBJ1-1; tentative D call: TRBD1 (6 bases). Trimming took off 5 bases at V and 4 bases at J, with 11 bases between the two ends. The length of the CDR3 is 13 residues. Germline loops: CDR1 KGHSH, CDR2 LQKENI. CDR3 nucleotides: TGTGCCAGCTCAAAAACAGGGCCCACTGAAGCTTTCTTT. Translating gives CASSKTGPTEAFF.

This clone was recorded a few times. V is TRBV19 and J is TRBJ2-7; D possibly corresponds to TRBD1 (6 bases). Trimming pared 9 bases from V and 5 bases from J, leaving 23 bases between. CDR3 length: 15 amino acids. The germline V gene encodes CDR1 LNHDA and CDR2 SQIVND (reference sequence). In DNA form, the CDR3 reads TGTGCCAGCCGGGCCGTCCAGGGGCCCCTTGACGAGCAGTACTTC. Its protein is CASRAVQGPLDEQYF.

CDR3 amino acids: CASSSRGEVEAFF. In DNA, the CDR3 is TGTGCCAGCAGCTCCAGGGGGGAAGTTGAAGCTTTCTTT. The genes are TRBV6-5 and TRBJ1-1; 7 bases are a match to TRBD1. V dropped 6 bases and J dropped 7; count of bases not matched to a gene: 8. The CDR3 is made up of 13 amino acids. The germline V gene has CDR1 MNHEY and CDR2 SVGAGI.

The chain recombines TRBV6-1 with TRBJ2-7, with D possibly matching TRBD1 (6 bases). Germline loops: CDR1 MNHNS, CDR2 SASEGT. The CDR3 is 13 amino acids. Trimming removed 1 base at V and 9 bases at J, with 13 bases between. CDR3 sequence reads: CASSEGDIFWQYF. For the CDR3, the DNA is TGTGCCAGCAGTGAAGGGGACATCTTCTGGCAGTACTTC.

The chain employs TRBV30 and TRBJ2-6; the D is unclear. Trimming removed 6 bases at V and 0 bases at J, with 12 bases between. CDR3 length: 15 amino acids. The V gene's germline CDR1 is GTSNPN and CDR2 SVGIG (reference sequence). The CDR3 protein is CACPGPTSGANVLTF. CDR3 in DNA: TGTGCCTGCCCAGGCCCCACCTCTGGGGCCAACGTCCTGACTTTC.

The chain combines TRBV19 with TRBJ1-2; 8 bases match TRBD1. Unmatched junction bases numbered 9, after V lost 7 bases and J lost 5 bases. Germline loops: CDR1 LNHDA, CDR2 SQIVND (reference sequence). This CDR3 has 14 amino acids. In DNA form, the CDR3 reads TGTGCCAGTACCACAGGGGGAGGACGGTATGGCTACACCTTC. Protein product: CASTTGGGRYGYTF.

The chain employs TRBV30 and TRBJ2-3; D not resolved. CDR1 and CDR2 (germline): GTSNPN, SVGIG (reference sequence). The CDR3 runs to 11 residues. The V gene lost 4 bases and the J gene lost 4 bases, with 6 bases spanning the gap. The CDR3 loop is CAWTRSDTQYF. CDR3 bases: TGTGCCTGGACTAGGTCAGATACGCAGTATTTT. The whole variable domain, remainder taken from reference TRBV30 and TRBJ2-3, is SQTIHQWPATLVQPVGSPLSLECTVEGTSNPNLYWYRQAAGRGLQLLFYSVGIGQISSEVPQNLSASRPQDRQFILSSKKLLLSDSGFYLCAWTRSDTQYFGPGTRLTVL.

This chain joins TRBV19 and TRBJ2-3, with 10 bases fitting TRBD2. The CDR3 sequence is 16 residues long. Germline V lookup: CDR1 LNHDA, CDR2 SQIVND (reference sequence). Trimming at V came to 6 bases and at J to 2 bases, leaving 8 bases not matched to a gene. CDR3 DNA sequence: TGTGCCAGTAGCGGCCGACTAGCGGGCTACACAGATACGCAGTATTTT. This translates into CASSGRLAGYTDTQYF.

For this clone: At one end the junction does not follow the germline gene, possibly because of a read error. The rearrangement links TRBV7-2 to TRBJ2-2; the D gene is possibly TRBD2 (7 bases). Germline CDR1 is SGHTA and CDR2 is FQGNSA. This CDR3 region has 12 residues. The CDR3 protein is CASSFGGGGLFF. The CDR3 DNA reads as TGTGCCAGCAGCTTCGGAGGGGGGGGGCTGTTTTTT. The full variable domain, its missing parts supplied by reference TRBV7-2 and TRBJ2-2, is GAGVSQSPSNKVTEKGKDVELRCDPISGHTALYWYRQSLGQGLEFLIYFQGNSAPDKSGLPSDRFSAERTGGSVSTLTIQRTQQEDSAVYLCASSFGGGGLFFGEGSRLTVL.

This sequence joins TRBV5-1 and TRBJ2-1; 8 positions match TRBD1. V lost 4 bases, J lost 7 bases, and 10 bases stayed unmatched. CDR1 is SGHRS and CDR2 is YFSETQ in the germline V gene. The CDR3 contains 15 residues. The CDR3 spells CASSDGTGGKNEQFF. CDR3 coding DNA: TGCGCCAGCAGCGACGGGACAGGCGGTAAGAATGAGCAGTTCTTC.

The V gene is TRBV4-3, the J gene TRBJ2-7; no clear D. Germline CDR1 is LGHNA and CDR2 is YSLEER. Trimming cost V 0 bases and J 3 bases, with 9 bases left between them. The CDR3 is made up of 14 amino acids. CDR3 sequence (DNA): TGCGCCAGCAGCCAAGAAATTGTCTTCTACGAGCAGTACTTC. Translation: CASSQEIVFYEQYF.